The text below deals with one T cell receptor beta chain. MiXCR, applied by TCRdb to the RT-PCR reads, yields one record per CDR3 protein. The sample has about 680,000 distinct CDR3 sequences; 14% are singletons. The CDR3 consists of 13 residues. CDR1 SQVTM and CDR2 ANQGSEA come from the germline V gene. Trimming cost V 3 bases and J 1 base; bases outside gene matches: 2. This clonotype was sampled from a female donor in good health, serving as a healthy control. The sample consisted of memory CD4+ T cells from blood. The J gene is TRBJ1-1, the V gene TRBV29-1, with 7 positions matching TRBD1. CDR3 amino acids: CSVERTGNTEAFF. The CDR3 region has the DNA TGCAGCGTTGAGCGGACAGGGAACACTGAAGCTTTCTTT. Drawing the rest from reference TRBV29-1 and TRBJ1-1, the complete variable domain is SAVISQKPSRDICQRGTSLTIQCQVDSQVTMMFWYRQQPGQSLTLIATANQGSEATYESGFVIDKFPISRPNLTFSTLTVSNMSPEDSSIYLCSVERTGNTEAFFGQGTRLTVV.